Here is one T cell receptor (beta chain) with its context. Its recognized antigen is unknown. No quality values exist for individual bases; no much larger clone is one base distant. The CDR3 runs 14 residues from the cysteine to the phenylalanine. This entry keeps only the CDR3 DNA: 42 bases, framed from base 1. The junction carries 11 bases between V and J, which are trimmed by 3 bases and 6 bases respectively. The germline V gene encodes CDR1 SEHNR and CDR2 FQNEAQ (reference sequence). This entry is derived from a study of PD-L1 blockade in urothelial cancer (dated by TCRdb to about 2017). Broadly, across the study: Therapy was started in the mid-2010s for all patients, and atezolizumab 1,200 mg was administered intravenously every 3 weeks. An ECOG performance status of 0 or 1 was recorded for the patients, and 0 to 3 prior chemotherapy regimens had been received by the patients. TCR sequencing covered pretreatment tumor samples and matched, serially collected peripheral blood taken before and after atezolizumab treatment. Under 30 patients had pretreatment blood TCR-seq, some 25 had at least one posttreatment blood collection, and some 25 had tumor TCR-seq. Durable clinical benefit was achieved by nine patients and was not achieved by 20 patients. Blood samples were analyzed at 3 weeks after treatment start (second dose) and at 6 weeks after treatment start. A median of 141,255 T cells and roughly 80,000 unique TCRs was obtained from blood samples, and a median clonality of around 0.08 was observed. About 85% of the roughly 29 patients were males with bladder-origin urothelial cancer, and about 65% of the roughly 30 reported a prior smoking history. In the same patients who had TCR sequencing, pretreatment tumors also underwent whole exome sequencing and RNA sequencing. Durable clinical benefit meant progression-free survival longer than 6 months, and TCR features were also tested against progression-free and overall survival. An exploratory multi-omic analysis was conducted of the somatic, immune and clinical correlates of response to PD-L1 blockade with atezolizumab in urothelial cancer. Summary of the overall study and its limitations: A pretreatment peripheral blood TCR clonality below the median was linked to improved progression-free and overall survival. Small sample size (n of about 30) and many exploratory analyses mean the results are intended to be hypothesis-generating. Patients with durable benefit showed greater expansion of tumor-associated TCR clones in peripheral blood 3 weeks after starting treatment (n of about 21, p = 0.022).

The cohort comprised 29 patients with locally advanced or metastatic urothelial carcinoma treated at Memorial Sloan Kettering on a trial protocol. Peripheral blood mononuclear cells were collected pretreatment and during treatment, with between 1 and 8 total time points per patient. The Qiagen DNeasy Blood extraction kit was used to purify genomic DNA from total PBMCs and tumor samples. PBMCs were collected pretreatment and during treatment and were isolated and stored as previously described. To estimate absolute template abundance from read counts, synthetic TCR analog templates were spiked into each PCR. TCRbeta CDR3 regions were amplified from genomic DNA with bias-controlled V and J gene primers using the immunoSEQ assay. Sequencing of rearranged TCRbeta segments was done at approximately 20X coverage. The study's own analysis went as follows. Clustering was used to correct sequencing errors, and CDR3s were annotated against IMGT so that V, D and J genes could be assigned. Only productive TCRbeta rearrangements were used in downstream analyses, excluding out-of-frame or stop-codon sequences. Clonality was computed as one minus Shannon entropy normalized by the log of the number of unique productive sequences. Clones differing between time points or between blood and tumor were identified using Fisher's exact test with Benjamini-Hochberg correction, with an adjusted p below 0.01 applied as the threshold. TCRdb re-hosts the immuneACCESS table, in-frame sequences only. Its copies lack some clones; in the studies checked, an unresolved V gene accounts for under half of them, and the cause for the rest is not known. V and J calls and clone size are those listed in that table; D and trimming were worked out from the DNA. The sample table shows about 80,000 clones, and roughly nine tenths are seen once. In total, the top ten clones hold more than 5.5% of the sample.

The sequence was obtained from a woman aged 70-85 years with urothelial cancer. Rearrangement joined TRBV7-9 to TRBJ1-4; the best D guess is TRBD1, with 6 bases matching. Sequencing used PBMCs, obtained around atezolizumab (anti-PD-L1) treatment. At the DNA level, the sequence is TGTGCCAGCAGCTTTTCCGGGACATATGAAAAACTGTTTTTT. Its product reads: CASSFSGTYEKLFF.